This T cell receptor (beta chain) was retrieved from a study of neurological immune-mediated disorders. Points from the study as a whole: None of the CDR3 amino acid sequences found in expanded clones was shared across subjects. This suggests that the TCR-beta repertoires were private in all groups.

The table lists this clonotype with many counts. Its matching antigen is unknown. Using its own MiXCR run on the 5' RACE reads, TCRdb lists one record per CDR3 protein. The data contain tens of thousands of distinct CDR3 sequences, 11% of them seen just once; the ten biggest clones take up just under 4%. Trimming shortened V by 0 bases and J by 9 bases, and 18 bases separated the two germline ends. This CDR3 has 15 amino acids. CDR1 is SGHRS, CDR2 YFSETQ, per germline. About 1 million sorted CD4+ or CD8+ T cells made each library. The chain joins TRBV5-1 to TRBJ1-2; no firm D call. Specimen: CD4+ T cells from blood. The TCR comes from a woman in her 30s with HTLV-1-associated myelopathy (HAM/TSP). The CDR3: CASSLAGSGGESYTF. The CDR3 DNA reads TGCGCCAGCAGCTTGGCGGGCAGCGGCGGAGAGAGCTACACCTTC.